These T cell receptor beta chains were read from a single sample in a study of shared clonotypes between healthy human individuals. Some clones are missing from TCRdb's copy, which holds only in-frame ones; the method was immunoSEQ multiplex PCR. Here the sample spans over a million clones, about 96% being singletons. Sequenced material: naive CD4+ T cells sorted from blood. These receptors originate from a man aged 25-45 years in good health. CDR3s include the opening cysteine and the closing phenylalanine or tryptophan. The order of the fields is V gene, D gene, clone size, J gene, CDR3 DNA, CDR3 protein. The D gene is left open where the match is weak. The size field is filled for only some rows; it gives once, few, many or a size class.

V gene: TRBV7-2; D gene: .; clone size: .; J gene: TRBJ2-3; CDR3 DNA: TGTGCCAGCAGCTTAAGGGGGTTCGGCGGATCCACACGAGATACGCAGTATTTT; CDR3 protein: CASSLRGFGGSTRDTQYF
V gene: TRBV2; D gene: TRBD2; clone size: .; J gene: TRBJ2-2; CDR3 DNA: TGTGCCAGCACTTTATTTAGGCGGGAGGGCCGTAATTACCCCGGGGAGCTGTTTTTT; CDR3 protein: CASTLFRREGRNYPGELFF
V gene: TRBV5-5; D gene: .; clone size: once; J gene: TRBJ2-3; CDR3 DNA: TGTGCCAGCAGCTTCCAGACTAGGATGGGCACAGATACGCAGTATTTT; CDR3 protein: CASSFQTRMGTDTQYF
V gene: TRBV5-1; D gene: .; clone size: .; J gene: TRBJ2-7; CDR3 DNA: TGCGCCAGCAGGCAGGCTGGAGCCTACGAGCAGTACTTC; CDR3 protein: CASRQAGAYEQYF
V gene: TRBV7-9; D gene: TRBD2; clone size: .; J gene: TRBJ2-3; CDR3 DNA: TGTGCCAGCAGTGGGAAAACTAGCGGGATTGTCACAGATACGCAGTATTTT; CDR3 protein: CASSGKTSGIVTDTQYF
V gene: TRBV19; D gene: TRBD2; clone size: .; J gene: TRBJ2-3; CDR3 DNA: TGTGCCAGTAGTATTGGGGCAGCGGGAGTGCCAGATACGCAGTATTTT; CDR3 protein: CASSIGAAGVPDTQYF
V gene: TRBV2; D gene: .; clone size: .; J gene: TRBJ2-3; CDR3 DNA: TGTGCCAGCAGTGTGATACTAGCTCCAGATACGCAGTATTTT; CDR3 protein: CASSVILAPDTQYF
V gene: TRBV14; D gene: TRBD2; clone size: .; J gene: TRBJ2-7; CDR3 DNA: TGTGCCAGCAGCCAGCTTAGCGGGAGGTCCTCCTACGAGCAGTACTTC; CDR3 protein: CASSQLSGRSSYEQYF
V gene: TRBV28; D gene: .; clone size: .; J gene: TRBJ2-2; CDR3 DNA: TGTGCCAGCAGGATAAACACCGGGGAGCTGTTTTTT; CDR3 protein: CASRINTGELFF
V gene: TRBV7-2; D gene: .; clone size: .; J gene: TRBJ2-3; CDR3 DNA: TGTGCCAGCAGCTTAGTTCGGGTCACAGATACGCAGTATTTT; CDR3 protein: CASSLVRVTDTQYF
V gene: TRBV10-3; D gene: .; clone size: .; J gene: TRBJ1-2; CDR3 DNA: TGTGCCATCAGTGAGTCGAGGGGCCAGAATGGCTACACCTTC; CDR3 protein: CAISESRGQNGYTF
V gene: TRBV18; D gene: TRBD1; clone size: .; J gene: TRBJ2-7; CDR3 DNA: TGTGCCAGCTCACTCAGGGGGGAGCAGTACTTC; CDR3 protein: CASSLRGEQYF
V gene: TRBV29-1; D gene: .; clone size: .; J gene: TRBJ2-3; CDR3 DNA: TGCAGCGTAAGACAGGTTGTTAGTGATACGCAGTATTTT; CDR3 protein: CSVRQVVSDTQYF
V gene: TRBV28; D gene: .; clone size: once; J gene: TRBJ1-5; CDR3 DNA: TGTGCCAGCAGTTCTCGGGACCGACCGGGGCCGCCCCAGCATTTT; CDR3 protein: CASSSRDRPGPPQHF
V gene: TRBV7-7; D gene: TRBD2; clone size: .; J gene: TRBJ2-7; CDR3 DNA: TGTGCCAGCAGCCAGCGGGAGGGGGGGTTCGAGCAGTACTTC; CDR3 protein: CASSQREGGFEQYF
V gene: TRBV29-1; D gene: .; clone size: .; J gene: TRBJ2-5; CDR3 DNA: TGCAGCGTTGTCTCTGGGGGCATGGAGACCCAGTACTTC; CDR3 protein: CSVVSGGMETQYF
V gene: TRBV5-8; D gene: TRBD2; clone size: .; J gene: TRBJ2-5; CDR3 DNA: TGTGCCAGCAGCTTGGCCCTGACTAGCGGACAAGAGACCCAGTACTTC; CDR3 protein: CASSLALTSGQETQYF
V gene: TRBV6-5; D gene: .; clone size: .; J gene: TRBJ2-6; CDR3 DNA: TGTGCCAGCAGTGCGGGATCTGGGGCCAACGTCCTGACTTTC; CDR3 protein: CASSAGSGANVLTF
V gene: TRBV20-1; D gene: .; clone size: .; J gene: TRBJ2-7; CDR3 DNA: TGCAGTGCTACTACCTACGAGCAGTACTTC; CDR3 protein: CSATTYEQYF
V gene: TRBV7-8; D gene: .; clone size: .; J gene: TRBJ1-6; CDR3 DNA: TGTGCCAGCTCGGCAGGGTCAAGATCACCCCTCCACTTT; CDR3 protein: CASSAGSRSPLHF
V gene: TRBV28; D gene: TRBD2; clone size: once; J gene: TRBJ2-1; CDR3 DNA: TGTGCCAGCGGCACTAGCGGGAGTATCAATGAGCAGTTCTTC; CDR3 protein: CASGTSGSINEQFF
V gene: TRBV27; D gene: .; clone size: .; J gene: TRBJ1-5; CDR3 DNA: TGTGCCAGCAGTTTACAGGGACCAGATACAAATAGCAATCAGCCCCAGCATTTT; CDR3 protein: CASSLQGPDTNSNQPQHF
V gene: TRBV2; D gene: TRBD1; clone size: .; J gene: TRBJ2-7; CDR3 DNA: TGTGCCAGCAGTCCGGGACAGGGCCACGAGCAGTACTTC; CDR3 protein: CASSPGQGHEQYF
V gene: TRBV5-5; D gene: .; clone size: .; J gene: TRBJ2-7; CDR3 DNA: TGTGCCAGCAGCTTGGCTGGGGGCAACGAGCAGTACTTC; CDR3 protein: CASSLAGGNEQYF
V gene: TRBV5-5; D gene: .; clone size: .; J gene: TRBJ1-2; CDR3 DNA: TGTGCCAGCAGCATCCCGGTTGGCCGAAACTATGGCTACACCTTC; CDR3 protein: CASSIPVGRNYGYTF
V gene: TRBV19; D gene: .; clone size: .; J gene: TRBJ1-2; CDR3 DNA: TGTGCCAGTATCATGACGGGCAGTACTAACTATGGCTACACCTTC; CDR3 protein: CASIMTGSTNYGYTF
V gene: TRBV29-1; D gene: TRBD1; clone size: .; J gene: TRBJ1-4; CDR3 DNA: TGCAGCGTTCAAATTGACAGGGGATATGAAAAACTGTTTTTT; CDR3 protein: CSVQIDRGYEKLFF
V gene: TRBV7-6; D gene: .; clone size: .; J gene: TRBJ2-1; CDR3 DNA: TGTGCCAGCAGCCTTAGCGGCGCCGAGACCTACAATGAGCAGTTCTTC; CDR3 protein: CASSLSGAETYNEQFF
V gene: TRBV27; D gene: TRBD2; clone size: once; J gene: TRBJ2-1; CDR3 DNA: TGTGCCAGCAGTCCTTTTGCGGGAGACTTCAATGAGCAGTTCTTC; CDR3 protein: CASSPFAGDFNEQFF
V gene: TRBV7-9; D gene: .; clone size: .; J gene: TRBJ1-5; CDR3 DNA: TGTGCCAGCAGCCGTGGTGTCGGCAGGGCTATTGTATTTGGTCAGCCCCAGCATTTT; CDR3 protein: CASSRGVGRAIVFGQPQHF
V gene: TRBV5-1; D gene: .; clone size: .; J gene: TRBJ2-1; CDR3 DNA: TGCGCCAGCAGCTTGGCAGTGGGTCCCTACAATGAGCAGTTCTTC; CDR3 protein: CASSLAVGPYNEQFF
V gene: TRBV6-6; D gene: TRBD1; clone size: .; J gene: TRBJ1-3; CDR3 DNA: TGTGCCAGCAGTTACTCGACAGGGGCGATTGGAAACACCATATATTTT; CDR3 protein: CASSYSTGAIGNTIYF
V gene: TRBV30; D gene: .; clone size: .; J gene: TRBJ1-5; CDR3 DNA: TGTGCCTGGAGTCCAAGGGGGAATCAGCCCCAGCATTTT; CDR3 protein: CAWSPRGNQPQHF
V gene: TRBV6-1; D gene: .; clone size: .; J gene: TRBJ1-2; CDR3 DNA: TGTGCCAGCAGTGGAACGACGGCGCCAGGCTATGGCTACACCTTC; CDR3 protein: CASSGTTAPGYGYTF
V gene: TRBV30; D gene: TRBD1; clone size: .; J gene: TRBJ1-2; CDR3 DNA: TGTGCCTGGAGTCGACAGGGTCGGGGCTACACCTTC; CDR3 protein: CAWSRQGRGYTF
V gene: TRBV27; D gene: .; clone size: .; J gene: TRBJ1-2; CDR3 DNA: TGTGCCAGCCGTGGACAGAATAACTATGGCTACACCTTC; CDR3 protein: CASRGQNNYGYTF
V gene: TRBV11-2; D gene: .; clone size: .; J gene: TRBJ2-2; CDR3 DNA: TGTGCCAGCAGTCCGCAGAGGACCGGGGAGCTGTTTTTT; CDR3 protein: CASSPQRTGELFF
V gene: TRBV5-4; D gene: .; clone size: .; J gene: TRBJ1-5; CDR3 DNA: TGTGCCAGCAGCTTGTGGGGGGCAAATCAGCCCCAGCATTTT; CDR3 protein: CASSLWGANQPQHF
V gene: TRBV4-3; D gene: .; clone size: .; J gene: TRBJ2-7; CDR3 DNA: TGCGCCAGCAGCCAATACTTCGGCATCTCCTACGAGCAGTACTTC; CDR3 protein: CASSQYFGISYEQYF
V gene: TRBV21-1; D gene: .; clone size: .; J gene: TRBJ1-3; CDR3 DNA: TGTGCCAGCAGCAGATTACGGACAGTATACACCATATATTTT; CDR3 protein: CASSRLRTVYTIYF
V gene: TRBV25-1; D gene: TRBD1; clone size: .; J gene: TRBJ2-1; CDR3 DNA: TGTGCCAGCAGTGGGGGACAGGGGGTGTACAATGAGCAGTTCTTC; CDR3 protein: CASSGGQGVYNEQFF
V gene: TRBV28; D gene: .; clone size: .; J gene: TRBJ2-1; CDR3 DNA: TGTGCCAGCAGTTTTCTCAGTCTTGAGCAGTTCTTC; CDR3 protein: CASSFLSLEQFF
V gene: TRBV5-8; D gene: .; clone size: .; J gene: TRBJ2-6; CDR3 DNA: TGTGCCAGCAGCTTTAGGTCGTCTGGGGCCAACGTCCTGACTTTC; CDR3 protein: CASSFRSSGANVLTF
V gene: TRBV5-1; D gene: .; clone size: .; J gene: TRBJ1-1; CDR3 DNA: TGCGCCAGCAGCTTGGTTGTTGAGAACACTGAAGCTTTCTTT; CDR3 protein: CASSLVVENTEAFF
V gene: TRBV20-1; D gene: .; clone size: .; J gene: TRBJ2-7; CDR3 DNA: TGCAGTGCTAGAGTAGGCTACGAGCAGTACTTC; CDR3 protein: CSARVGYEQYF
V gene: TRBV6-1; D gene: TRBD1; clone size: .; J gene: TRBJ1-1; CDR3 DNA: TGTGCCAGCAGCCTCGGACAGGGAAGGAGGACTGAAGCTTTCTTT; CDR3 protein: CASSLGQGRRTEAFF
V gene: TRBV15; D gene: .; clone size: .; J gene: TRBJ2-7; CDR3 DNA: TGTGCCACCAGCAGAGATTCCAGGGGCGAGCAGTACTTC; CDR3 protein: CATSRDSRGEQYF
V gene: TRBV15; D gene: TRBD2; clone size: .; J gene: TRBJ2-1; CDR3 DNA: TGTGCCACCAGCAACCCTCGGACTAGCGGGAGGGCCAATGAGCAGTTCTTC; CDR3 protein: CATSNPRTSGRANEQFF
V gene: TRBV7-9; D gene: .; clone size: few; J gene: TRBJ2-5; CDR3 DNA: TGTGCCAGCAGCTTACTCAGGATCCAAGAGACCCAGTACTTC; CDR3 protein: CASSLLRIQETQYF
V gene: TRBV7-6; D gene: .; clone size: .; J gene: TRBJ1-5; CDR3 DNA: TGTGCCAGCGGATCCAACGATCGTACTCAGCCCCAGCATTTT; CDR3 protein: CASGSNDRTQPQHF
V gene: TRBV27; D gene: TRBD1; clone size: .; J gene: TRBJ1-1; CDR3 DNA: TGTGCCAGCTTGACAGGGGCTGAAGCTTTCTTT; CDR3 protein: CASLTGAEAFF
V gene: TRBV7-6; D gene: .; clone size: .; J gene: TRBJ2-1; CDR3 DNA: TGTGCCAGCAGCTTCCTGGGGGAGCAGTTCTTC; CDR3 protein: CASSFLGEQFF
V gene: TRBV5-8; D gene: .; clone size: .; J gene: TRBJ1-1; CDR3 DNA: TGTGCCAGCAGCTTGGCCGGGGGCGCTGAAGCTTTCTTT; CDR3 protein: CASSLAGGAEAFF
V gene: TRBV18; D gene: TRBD2; clone size: .; J gene: TRBJ2-7; CDR3 DNA: TGTGCCAGCTCACCGGTACTAGCGGGAGGGCCTCCCGTTGGGGAGCAGTACTTC; CDR3 protein: CASSPVLAGGPPVGEQYF